This TCR beta chain was sequenced during a study of low-dose radiotherapy and immunotherapy resistance in tumors. Study as a whole: Daily, from cycle 1 day 1 and for four cycles, patients took oral aspirin 300 mg.

First-strand cDNA used TRAV- and TRBV-specific primers, covering alpha and beta chains. Amplification of TCRs used a constant-region primer and V-primer adapter for about 20 PCR cycles. TCRdb ran MiXCR on the reads and lists one entry per CDR3 protein. The sample includes approximately 84,000 distinct CDR3 sequences, roughly 17% of them seen just once. In this sample, this clonotype turned up many times. V lost 0 bases, J lost 8 bases, and 4 bases lay in between. The CDR3 spans 11 residues. Germline CDR1 reads LNHNV; CDR2 reads YYDKDF (reference sequence). Time point reported: after trial treatment. Treatment reported: LDRT plus nivolumab, ipilimumab, low-dose cyclophosphamide and aspirin (RACIN trial). Treatment combined nivolumab, ipilimumab, aspirin, low-dose cyclophosphamide and low-dose radiotherapy in a dose-escalation trial.

Material: PBMCs, obtained after low-dose radiotherapy plus immunotherapy. The receptor's source is a male donor with prostate cancer. This sequence joins TRBV15 and TRBJ1-1; D unresolved. This CDR3 reads CATSRDGEAFF. The CDR3, as DNA: TGTGCCACCAGCAGAGACGGGGAAGCTTTCTTT.